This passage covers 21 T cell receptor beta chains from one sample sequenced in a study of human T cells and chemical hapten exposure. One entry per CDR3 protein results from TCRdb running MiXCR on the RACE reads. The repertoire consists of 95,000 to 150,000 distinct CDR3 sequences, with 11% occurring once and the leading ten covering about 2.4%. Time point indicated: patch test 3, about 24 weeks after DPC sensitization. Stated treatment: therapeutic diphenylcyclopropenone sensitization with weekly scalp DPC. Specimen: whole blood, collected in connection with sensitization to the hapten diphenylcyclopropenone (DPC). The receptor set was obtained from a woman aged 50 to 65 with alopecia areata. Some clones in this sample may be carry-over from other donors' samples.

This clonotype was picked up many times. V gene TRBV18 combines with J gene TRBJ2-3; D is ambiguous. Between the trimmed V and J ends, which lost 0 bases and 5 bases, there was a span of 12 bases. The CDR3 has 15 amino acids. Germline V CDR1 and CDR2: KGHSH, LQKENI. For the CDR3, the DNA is TGTGCCAGCTCACCACCGGCGGACGGCAGAGATACGCAGTATTTT. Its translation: CASSPPADGRDTQYF.

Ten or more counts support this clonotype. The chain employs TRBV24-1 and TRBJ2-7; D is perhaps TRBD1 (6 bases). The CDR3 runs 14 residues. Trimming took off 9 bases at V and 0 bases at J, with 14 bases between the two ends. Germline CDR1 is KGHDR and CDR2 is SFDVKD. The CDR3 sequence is CATGCRDTSYEQYF. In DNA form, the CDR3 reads TGTGCCACCGGTTGCCGGGACACCTCCTACGAGCAGTACTTC.

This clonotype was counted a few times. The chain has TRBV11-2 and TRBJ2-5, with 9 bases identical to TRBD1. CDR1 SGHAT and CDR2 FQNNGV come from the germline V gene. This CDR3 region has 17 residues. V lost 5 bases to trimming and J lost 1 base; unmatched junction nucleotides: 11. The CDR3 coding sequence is TGTGCCAGCAGCCTAGGACAGGGGTCAGTCTTCCAAGAGACCCAGTACTTC. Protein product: CASSLGQGSVFQETQYF.

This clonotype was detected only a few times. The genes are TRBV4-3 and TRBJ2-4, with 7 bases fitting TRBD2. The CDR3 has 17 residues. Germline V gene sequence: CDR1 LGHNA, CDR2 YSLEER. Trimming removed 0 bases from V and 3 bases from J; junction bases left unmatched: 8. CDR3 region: CASSQDGGGAFKNIQYF. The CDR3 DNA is TGCGCCAGCAGCCAAGATGGGGGAGGGGCCTTCAAAAACATTCAGTACTTC.

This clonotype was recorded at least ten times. DNA for the CDR3: TGCGCCAGCAGGACGGCCCGAGAAGCTTTCTTT. Protein: CASRTAREAFF. The chain has TRBV10-2 and TRBJ1-1; D call uncertain. There are 11 residues in the CDR3. CDR1 WSHSY and CDR2 SAAADI come from the germline V gene. V lost 6 bases to trimming and J lost 8 bases, with 10 bases between them.

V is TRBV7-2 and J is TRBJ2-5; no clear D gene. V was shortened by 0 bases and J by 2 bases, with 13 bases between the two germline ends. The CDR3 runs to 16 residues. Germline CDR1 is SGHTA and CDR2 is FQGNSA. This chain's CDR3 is CASSLAPRIVQETQYF. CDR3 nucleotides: TGTGCCAGCAGCTTAGCGCCCAGGATTGTACAAGAGACCCAGTACTTC.

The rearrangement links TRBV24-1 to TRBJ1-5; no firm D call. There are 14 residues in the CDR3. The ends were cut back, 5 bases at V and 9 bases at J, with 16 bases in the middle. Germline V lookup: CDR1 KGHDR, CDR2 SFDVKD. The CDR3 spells CATSVSGEGRPQHF. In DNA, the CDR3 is TGTGCCACCAGTGTGTCTGGGGAAGGACGGCCCCAGCATTTT.

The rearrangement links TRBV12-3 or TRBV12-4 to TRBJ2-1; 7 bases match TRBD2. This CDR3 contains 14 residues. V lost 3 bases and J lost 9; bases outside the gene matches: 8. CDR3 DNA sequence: TGTGCCAGCAGTTTGTCGGGGGGACGCATTGAGCAGTTCTTC. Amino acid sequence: CASSLSGGRIEQFF.

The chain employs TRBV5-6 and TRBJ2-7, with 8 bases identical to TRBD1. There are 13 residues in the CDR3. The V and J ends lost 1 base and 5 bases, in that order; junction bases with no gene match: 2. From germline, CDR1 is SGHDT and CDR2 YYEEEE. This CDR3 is CASSLWTGHEQYF. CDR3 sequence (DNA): TGTGCCAGCAGCTTGTGGACAGGGCACGAGCAGTACTTC.

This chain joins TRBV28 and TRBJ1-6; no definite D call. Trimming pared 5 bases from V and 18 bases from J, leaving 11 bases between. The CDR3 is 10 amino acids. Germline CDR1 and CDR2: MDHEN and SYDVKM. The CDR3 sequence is CASSGMQRHF. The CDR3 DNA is TGTGCCAGCAGTGGTATGCAGCGCCACTTT.

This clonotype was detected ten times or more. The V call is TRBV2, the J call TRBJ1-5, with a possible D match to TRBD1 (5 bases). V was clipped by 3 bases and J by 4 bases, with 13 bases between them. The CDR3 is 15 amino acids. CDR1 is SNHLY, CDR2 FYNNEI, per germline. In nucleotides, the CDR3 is TGTGCCAGCAGTGATAGCTGGGGGGGAAATCAGCCCCAGCATTTT. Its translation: CASSDSWGGNQPQHF.

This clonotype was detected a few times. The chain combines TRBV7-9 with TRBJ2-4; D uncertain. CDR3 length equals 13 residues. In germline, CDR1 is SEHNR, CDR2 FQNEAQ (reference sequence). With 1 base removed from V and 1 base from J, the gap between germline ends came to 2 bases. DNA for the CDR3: TGTGCCAGCAGCTTAGTTGCCAAAAACATTCAGTACTTC. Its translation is CASSLVAKNIQYF.

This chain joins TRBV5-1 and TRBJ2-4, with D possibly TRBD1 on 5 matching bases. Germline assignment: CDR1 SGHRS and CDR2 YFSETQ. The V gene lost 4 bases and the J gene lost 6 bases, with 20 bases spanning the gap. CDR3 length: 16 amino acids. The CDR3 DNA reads TGCGCCAGCAGCGGGGCCCCGACCTCGCCAAGAAACATTCAGTACTTC. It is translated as CASSGAPTSPRNIQYF. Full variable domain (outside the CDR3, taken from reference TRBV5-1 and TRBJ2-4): KAGVTQTPRYLIKTRGQQVTLSCSPISGHRSVSWYQQTPGQGLQFLFEYFSETQRNKGNFPGRFSGRQFSNSRSEMNVSTLELGDSALYLCASSGAPTSPRNIQYFGAGTRLSVL.

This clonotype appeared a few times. The CDR3 nucleotides read TGTGCCAGCAGTAGACAGATGGGAGTCTACGAGCAGTACTTC. Translated, it gives CASSRQMGVYEQYF. This rearrangement joins TRBV27 to TRBJ2-7, with D perhaps matching TRBD1 or TRBD2 (5 bases each). Germline V CDR1 and CDR2: MNHEY, SMNVEV (reference sequence). The V end lost 5 bases, the J end lost 3 bases, and 14 bases lay between the germline ends. There are 14 residues in the CDR3.

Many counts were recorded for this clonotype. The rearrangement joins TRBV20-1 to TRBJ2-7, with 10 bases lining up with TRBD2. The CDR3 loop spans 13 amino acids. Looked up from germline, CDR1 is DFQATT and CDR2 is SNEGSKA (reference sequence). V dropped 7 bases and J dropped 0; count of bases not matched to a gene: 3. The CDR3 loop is CSGTSGSSYEQYF. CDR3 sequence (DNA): TGCAGTGGGACTAGCGGTAGCTCCTACGAGCAGTACTTC.

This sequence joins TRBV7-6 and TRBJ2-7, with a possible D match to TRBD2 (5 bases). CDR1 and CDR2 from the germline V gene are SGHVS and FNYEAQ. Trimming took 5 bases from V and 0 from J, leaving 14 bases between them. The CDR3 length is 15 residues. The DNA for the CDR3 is TGTGCCAGCAGCCAGGACTTTCCGACCTCCTACGAGCAGTACTTC. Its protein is CASSQDFPTSYEQYF.

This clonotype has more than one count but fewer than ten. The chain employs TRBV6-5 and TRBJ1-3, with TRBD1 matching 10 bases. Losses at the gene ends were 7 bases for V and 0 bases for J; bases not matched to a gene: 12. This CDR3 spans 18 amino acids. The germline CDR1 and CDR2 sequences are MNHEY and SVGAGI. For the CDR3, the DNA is TGTGCCAGCACCAGGGACAGGGGCTTTTCCAGCTCTGGAAACACCATATATTTT. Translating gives CASTRDRGFSSSGNTIYF.

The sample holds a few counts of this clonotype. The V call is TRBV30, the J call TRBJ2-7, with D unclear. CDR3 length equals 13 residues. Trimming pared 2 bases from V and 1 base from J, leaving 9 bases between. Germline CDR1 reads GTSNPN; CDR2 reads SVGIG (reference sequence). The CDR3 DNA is TGTGCCTGGAGTAACGACCGATCCTACGAGCAGTACTTC. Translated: CAWSNDRSYEQYF.

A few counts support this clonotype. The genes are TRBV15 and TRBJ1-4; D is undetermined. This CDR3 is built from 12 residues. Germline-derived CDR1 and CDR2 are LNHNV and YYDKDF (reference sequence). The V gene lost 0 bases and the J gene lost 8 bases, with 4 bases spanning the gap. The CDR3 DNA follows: TGTGCCACCAGCAGAGATACCGAAAAACTGTTTTTT. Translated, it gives CATSRDTEKLFF.

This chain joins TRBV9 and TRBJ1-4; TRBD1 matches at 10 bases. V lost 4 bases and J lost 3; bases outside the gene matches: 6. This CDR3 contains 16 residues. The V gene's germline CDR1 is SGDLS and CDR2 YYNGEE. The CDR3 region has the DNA TGTGCCAGCAGCATATCCGACAGGGGGCCTAATGAAAAACTGTTTTTT. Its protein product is CASSISDRGPNEKLFF.

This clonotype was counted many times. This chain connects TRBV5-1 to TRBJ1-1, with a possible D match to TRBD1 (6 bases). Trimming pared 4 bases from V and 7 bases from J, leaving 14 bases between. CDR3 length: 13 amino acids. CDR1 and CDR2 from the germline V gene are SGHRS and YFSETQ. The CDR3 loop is CASSTPQGNEAFF. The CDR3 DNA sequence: TGCGCCAGCAGCACCCCCCAGGGGAATGAAGCTTTCTTT.